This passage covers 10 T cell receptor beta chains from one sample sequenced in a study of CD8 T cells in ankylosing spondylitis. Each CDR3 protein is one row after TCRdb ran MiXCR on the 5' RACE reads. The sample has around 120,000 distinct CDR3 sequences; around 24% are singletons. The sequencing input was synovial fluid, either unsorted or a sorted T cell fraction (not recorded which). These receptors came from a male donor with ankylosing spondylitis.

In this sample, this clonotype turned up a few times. The CDR3 DNA follows: TGTGCCATCGGAGACTCCTACAATGAGCAGTTCTTC. Translated, it gives CAIGDSYNEQFF. The gene calls are TRBV10-3 and TRBJ2-1; D gene unclear. The CDR3 length is 12 residues. Germline CDR1 ENHRY, CDR2 SYGVKD. V lost 8 bases, J lost 0 bases, and 5 bases lay in between.

Here the CDR3 DNA reads TGTGCCAGCAGTCAAGGGTCGGGGTCTGATCAGCCCCAGCATTTT. It is translated as CASSQGSGSDQPQHF. This chain links TRBV5-4 with TRBJ1-5; D call uncertain. The CDR3 is 15 residues long. The germline V and J ends were trimmed by 5 bases and 5 bases, with 17 bases remaining between them. Germline CDR1 is SGHNT and CDR2 is YYREEE (reference sequence).

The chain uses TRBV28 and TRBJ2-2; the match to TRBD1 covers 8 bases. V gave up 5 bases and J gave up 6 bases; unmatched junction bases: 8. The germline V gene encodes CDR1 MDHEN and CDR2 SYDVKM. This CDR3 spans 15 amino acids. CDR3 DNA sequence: TGTGCCAGCAGTCGACAGGGGCCCGCCTCCGGGGAGCTGTTTTTT. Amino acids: CASSRQGPASGELFF.

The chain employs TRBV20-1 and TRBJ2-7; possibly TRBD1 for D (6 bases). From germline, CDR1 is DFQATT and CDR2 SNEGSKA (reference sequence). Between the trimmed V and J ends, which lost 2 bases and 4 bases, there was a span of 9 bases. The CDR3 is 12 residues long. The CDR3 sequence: CSARRQEYEQYF. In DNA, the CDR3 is TGCAGTGCTAGAAGACAGGAGTACGAGCAGTACTTC.

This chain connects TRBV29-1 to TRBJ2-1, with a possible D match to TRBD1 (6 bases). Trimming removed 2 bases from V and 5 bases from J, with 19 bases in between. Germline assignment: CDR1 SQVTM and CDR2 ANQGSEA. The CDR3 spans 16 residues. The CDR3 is CSVEPRWAGVDNEQFF. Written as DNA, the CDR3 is TGCAGCGTTGAACCACGATGGGCAGGGGTAGACAATGAGCAGTTCTTC.

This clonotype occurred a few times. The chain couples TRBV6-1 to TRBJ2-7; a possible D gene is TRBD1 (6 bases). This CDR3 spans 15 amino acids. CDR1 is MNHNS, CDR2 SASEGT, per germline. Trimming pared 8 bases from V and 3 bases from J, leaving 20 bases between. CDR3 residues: CASRFSGQNIYEQYF. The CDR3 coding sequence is TGTGCCAGCCGATTTTCGGGACAAAATATCTACGAGCAGTACTTC.

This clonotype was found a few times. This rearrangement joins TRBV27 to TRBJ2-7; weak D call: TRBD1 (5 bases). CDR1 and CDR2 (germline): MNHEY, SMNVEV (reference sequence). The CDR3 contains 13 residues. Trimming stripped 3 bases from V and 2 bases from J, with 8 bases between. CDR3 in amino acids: CASSFGQTYEQYV. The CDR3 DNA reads TGTGCCAGCAGTTTCGGACAAACCTACGAGCAGTACGTC.

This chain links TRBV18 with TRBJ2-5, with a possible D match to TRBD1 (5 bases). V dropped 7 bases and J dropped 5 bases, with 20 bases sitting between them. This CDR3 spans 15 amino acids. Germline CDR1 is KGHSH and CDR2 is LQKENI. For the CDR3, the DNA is TGTGCCAGCTTACCCGACACGCCGCCAGGGGAGACCCAGTACTTC. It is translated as CASLPDTPPGETQYF.

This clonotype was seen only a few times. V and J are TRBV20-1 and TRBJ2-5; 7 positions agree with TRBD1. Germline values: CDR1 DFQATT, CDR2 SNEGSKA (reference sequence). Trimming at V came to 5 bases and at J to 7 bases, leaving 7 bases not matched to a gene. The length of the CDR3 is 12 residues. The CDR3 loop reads CSASGTVVTQYF. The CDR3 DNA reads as TGCAGTGCTTCCGGGACAGTCGTGACCCAGTACTTC.

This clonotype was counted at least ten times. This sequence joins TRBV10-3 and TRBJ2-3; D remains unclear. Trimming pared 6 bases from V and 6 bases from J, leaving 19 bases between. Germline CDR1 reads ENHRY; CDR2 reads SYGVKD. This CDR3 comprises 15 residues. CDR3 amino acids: CAIRPGGVDRDTQYF. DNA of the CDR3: TGTGCCATCAGACCGGGTGGAGTAGATAGGGATACGCAGTATTTT.